This T cell receptor (beta chain) appears in the sequencing data of a study of shared clonotypes between healthy human individuals. The germline V gene encodes CDR1 LNHDA and CDR2 SQIVND (reference sequence). With 7 bases removed from V and 4 bases from J, the gap between germline ends came to 8 bases. The CDR3 extends over 12 amino acids. The method was immunoSEQ multiplex PCR; TCRdb's version includes in-frame clones alone and lacks a portion of them. The table shows some 900,000 clones, with more than 75% occurring only once. Sequencing used memory CD4+ T cells sorted from blood. Specified subset: CD45RA-negative fraction. The J gene is TRBJ1-5, the V gene TRBV19; D uncertain. This receptor was identified in a man aged 18 to 35 in good health. Here the CDR3 DNA reads TGTGCCAGTACCGTCCAAAATCAGCCCCAGCATTTT. Translated, it gives CASTVQNQPQHF.